This T cell receptor (beta chain) comes out of a study of cytomegalovirus exposure and HLA in healthy donors. The assay was immunoSEQ multiplex PCR, and TCRdb's table has in-frame clones only and misses some. The sample has roughly 260,000 clones, around 90% seen once. The germline V and J ends were trimmed by 8 bases and 2 bases, with 13 bases remaining between them. CDR1 is MGHDK, CDR2 SYGVNS, per germline. The CDR3 consists of 14 residues. The chain recombines TRBV25-1 with TRBJ1-5, with D perhaps TRBD1 (6 bases). The receptor comes from a woman younger than 35 in good health and CMV-seronegative. The sample consisted of PBMCs. CDR3 amino acids: CASRGAGGNQPQHF. The DNA for the CDR3 is TGTGCCAGCCGGGGGGCGGGTGGCAATCAGCCCCAGCATTTT.